The next 25 T cell receptor beta chains were all read from a single sample in a study of cytomegalovirus exposure and HLA in healthy donors. PCR employed 60 Vbeta and 13 Jbeta primers. The protocol was immunoSEQ multiplex PCR, while the TCRdb copy is restricted to in-frame clones and leaves out a portion. The data contain 150,000 or so clones, over 60% of them seen just once; the ten biggest clones take up 0.6% to 0.95%. The sequencing sample was made of PBMCs. The receptors shown here come from a female donor in good health and CMV-seronegative.

A note on this clone: Different DNA sequences within this sample yield the same CDR3. V usage is TRBV7-3 and J usage is TRBJ2-1; the match to TRBD2 covers 12 bases. This CDR3 is 15 amino acids long. The trim removed 2 bases at V and 7 bases at J, leaving 3 bases unmatched. Germline CDR1 SGHTA, CDR2 FQGTGA. CDR3 sequence reads: CASSLRLAGVNEQFF. CDR3 in DNA: TGTGCCAGCAGCTTACGACTAGCGGGAGTTAATGAGCAGTTCTTC.

The chain carries TRBV9 and TRBJ1-1; D possibly corresponds to TRBD1 (5 bases). This CDR3 has 15 residues. V lost 0 bases to trimming and J lost 5 bases, with 14 bases between them. CDR1 is SGDLS, CDR2 YYNGEE, per germline. DNA of the CDR3: TGTGCCAGCAGCGTAGAGTTCCGGGGGGGGACTGAAGCTTTCTTT. Amino acids: CASSVEFRGGTEAFF.

The V call is TRBV12-5, the J call TRBJ1-5; D not resolved. V gave up 6 bases and J gave up 2 bases, with 17 bases separating them. This CDR3 contains 16 residues. Germline V lookup: CDR1 LGHNT, CDR2 FRNRAP. The CDR3 DNA reads TGTGCTAGTGGCTATACCCTCGAGGTCCGCAATCAGCCCCAGCATTTT. Its translation: CASGYTLEVRNQPQHF.

The rearrangement joins TRBV14 to TRBJ1-6, with D possibly matching TRBD1 (6 bases). Trimming cost V 3 bases and J 11 bases, with 14 bases left between them. The CDR3 is 14 residues long. The germline CDR1 and CDR2 sequences are SGHDN and FVKESK. Written as DNA, the CDR3 is TGTGCCAGCAGCCACGGGGGGGCTAGAACACCCCTCCACTTT. It is translated as CASSHGGARTPLHF.

V gene TRBV10-3 combines with J gene TRBJ1-1, with D hard to call. The length of the CDR3 is 14 residues. V lost 4 bases and J lost 6, with 15 bases in between. Germline V gene sequence: CDR1 ENHRY, CDR2 SYGVKD. Here the CDR3 DNA reads TGTGCCATCAGTGCGAGGCTTAAACCCCCTGAAGCTTTCTTT. Encoded protein: CAISARLKPPEAFF.

This chain links TRBV10-3 with TRBJ2-3; TRBD2 matches 9 bases. The CDR3 is 15 amino acids. Germline CDR1 ENHRY, CDR2 SYGVKD. V was clipped by 5 bases and J by 4 bases; unmatched bases: 7. CDR3 sequence: CAISIGLALSDTQYF. CDR3 sequence (DNA): TGTGCCATCAGTATAGGACTAGCGTTATCAGATACGCAGTATTTT.

The chain employs TRBV4-3 and TRBJ1-1; no clear D. V gave up 1 base and J gave up 6 bases, with 15 bases separating them. CDR3 length: 15 amino acids. The germline gives CDR1 LGHNA, CDR2 YSLEER. The CDR3 reads CASSQGVLLLAEAFF. CDR3 in DNA: TGCGCCAGCAGCCAAGGGGTGTTACTACTGGCTGAAGCTTTCTTT.

The chain links TRBV2 to TRBJ2-2; the match to TRBD2 covers 10 bases. CDR1 and CDR2 from the germline V gene are SNHLY and FYNNEI. The CDR3 runs to 15 residues. V lost 3 bases, J lost 7 bases, and 5 bases stayed unmatched. This chain's CDR3 is CASSDSGGAIGELFF. The CDR3 DNA sequence: TGTGCCAGCAGTGACAGCGGGGGGGCTATCGGGGAGCTGTTTTTT.

The chain is built from TRBV27 and TRBJ1-5; D is unclear. CDR3 length equals 15 residues. Trimming left V 0 bases short and J 4 bases short, with 10 bases between. Germline CDR1 and CDR2: MNHEY and SMNVEV (reference sequence). The DNA for the CDR3 is TGTGCCAGCAGTTTATCAACGGGGAAAAATCAGCCCCAGCATTTT. This sequence encodes CASSLSTGKNQPQHF.

This clone has just one count. V and J are TRBV6-5 and TRBJ1-4; TRBD1 matches at 8 bases. Trimming at V came to 0 bases and at J to 8 bases, leaving 2 bases not matched to a gene. The CDR3 is 14 amino acids. Germline CDR1 MNHEY, CDR2 SVGAGI. The CDR3 DNA reads as TGTGCCAGCAGTTACTCCTACAGGGGGGAAAAACTGTTTTTT. It yields the protein CASSYSYRGEKLFF.

The chain employs TRBV19 and TRBJ1-3; D gene uncertain. In germline, CDR1 is LNHDA, CDR2 SQIVND (reference sequence). The V end was cut by 7 bases, the J end by 3 bases, with 13 bases between. CDR3 size: 14 residues. The CDR3, as DNA: TGTGCCAGTACTGCATTGGGAGGTGGAAACACCATATATTTT. The encoded protein is CASTALGGGNTIYF.

V is TRBV7-9 and J is TRBJ2-1; 11 nucleotides agree with TRBD1. Germline V gene sequence: CDR1 SEHNR, CDR2 FQNEAQ (reference sequence). The CDR3 is made up of 17 amino acids. V trimming: 0 bases; J trimming: 6 bases; junction bases outside the gene matches: 7. CDR3 coding DNA: TGTGCCAGCAGCTTAGCCCTCGGGACAGGGGGTGTCAATGAGCAGTTCTTC. Protein product: CASSLALGTGGVNEQFF.

In its sample, this clone was seen once. The V and J genes are TRBV6-5 and TRBJ1-2, with D maybe TRBD1 (5 bases). Germline V gives CDR1 MNHEY, CDR2 SVGAGI. The CDR3 has 12 amino acids. V lost 0 bases and J 6 bases, leaving 5 bases between the germline ends. The CDR3 DNA reads TGTGCCAGCAGTTACTCCAGGGATGGCTACACCTTC. Protein sequence: CASSYSRDGYTF.

The chain recombines TRBV18 with TRBJ2-1; D not resolved. Germline loops: CDR1 KGHSH, CDR2 LQKENI. This CDR3 contains 11 residues. Trimming left V 3 bases short and J 5 bases short, with 2 bases between. Here the CDR3 DNA reads TGTGCCAGCTCACCCGACAATGAGCAGTTCTTC. Translated, it gives CASSPDNEQFF.

This clone was observed once. The chain couples TRBV9 to TRBJ1-3; 11 bases are a match to TRBD1. Germline CDR1 is SGDLS and CDR2 is YYNGEE. CDR3 length: 17 amino acids. With 3 bases clipped from V and 5 bases from J, the junction kept 10 bases outside the gene matches. The chain's CDR3 is CASSAMRDRGSRNTIYF. Here the CDR3 DNA reads TGTGCCAGCAGCGCGATGAGGGACAGGGGGTCTAGAAACACCATATATTTT.

This clone has more than one count but fewer than ten. This rearrangement joins TRBV5-4 to TRBJ2-5; tentatively, D is TRBD2 (5 bases). With 2 bases removed from V and 2 bases from J, the gap between germline ends came to 10 bases. This CDR3 is built from 14 residues. Germline assignment: CDR1 SGHNT and CDR2 YYREEE (reference sequence). In DNA form, the CDR3 reads TGTGCCAGCAGCTTACCTAGCCTACAAGAGACCCAGTACTTC. It is translated as CASSLPSLQETQYF.

V is TRBV9 and J is TRBJ2-5; D is possibly TRBD1 (6 bases). Germline loops: CDR1 SGDLS, CDR2 YYNGEE. CDR3 size: 15 residues. Trimming shortened V by 4 bases and J by 2 bases, and 15 bases separated the two germline ends. The CDR3 region has the DNA TGTGCCAGCAGCCCCAGGACAGCCTCTCAAGAGACCCAGTACTTC. This sequence encodes CASSPRTASQETQYF.

The CDR3 DNA is TGTGCCAGCAGCCTGATAGGGACAGGCGGCCACGAGCAGTACTTC. Protein sequence: CASSLIGTGGHEQYF. The chain employs TRBV7-3 and TRBJ2-7, with 8 bases that match TRBD1. Unmatched junction bases numbered 11, after V lost 5 bases and J lost 5 bases. CDR1 is SGHTA, CDR2 FQGTGA, per germline. The CDR3 spans 15 residues.

The table lists this clone with a count of one. This chain uses TRBV9 with TRBJ1-1, with unresolved D. V was shortened by 0 bases and J by 4 bases, with 7 bases between the two germline ends. CDR1 and CDR2 (germline): SGDLS, YYNGEE. The CDR3 loop spans 13 amino acids. The CDR3 DNA reads TGTGCCAGCAGCGTAGGGTCGGTCACTGAAGCTTTCTTT. Translation gives CASSVGSVTEAFF. Using reference TRBV9 and TRBJ1-1 for the parts outside the CDR3, the full variable domain is DSGVTQTPKHLITATGQRVTLRCSPRSGDLSVYWYQQSLDQGLQFLIQYYNGEERAKGNILERFSAQQFPDLHSELNLSSLELGDSALYFCASSVGSVTEAFFGQGTRLTVV.

This chain connects TRBV6-6 to TRBJ2-7, with D possibly matching TRBD1 (6 bases). The CDR3 is 14 residues long. Deletions cut 5 bases from V and 3 bases from J, with 14 bases between. The germline CDR1 and CDR2 sequences are MNHNY and SVGAGI (reference sequence). The chain's CDR3 is CASSAQGTRYEQYF. Written as DNA, the CDR3 is TGTGCCAGCAGTGCCCAGGGGACCCGCTACGAGCAGTACTTC.

The table lists this clone with a few counts. The J gene is TRBJ2-5, the V gene TRBV12-5; 15 bases are a match to TRBD2. V was pared by 5 bases and J by 1 base, with 8 bases of the junction left unmatched. The CDR3 consists of 18 residues. In germline, CDR1 is LGHNT, CDR2 FRNRAP. The CDR3 sequence: CASGGLAGGPLAQETQYF. CDR3 sequence (DNA): TGTGCTAGTGGTGGACTAGCGGGGGGGCCTTTGGCCCAAGAGACCCAGTACTTC.

The chain employs TRBV28 and TRBJ2-3; D gene ambiguous. The CDR3 is 13 residues long. CDR1 and CDR2 (germline): MDHEN, SYDVKM. Trimming removed 6 bases at V and 3 bases at J, with 10 bases between. CDR3 residues: CASSPMRTDTQYF. The CDR3 DNA reads TGTGCCAGCAGCCCAATGAGGACAGATACGCAGTATTTT.

The chain has TRBV18 and TRBJ2-3; 11 nucleotides match TRBD2. Germline-derived CDR1 and CDR2 are KGHSH and LQKENI. Germline trimming cut 5 bases from V and 5 bases from J; bases unmatched to any gene: 9. The CDR3 contains 16 residues. The CDR3 reads CASSDFSGGAGDTQYF. The DNA for the CDR3 is TGTGCCAGCTCAGACTTTAGCGGGGGGGCCGGAGATACGCAGTATTTT.

The rearrangement uses TRBV28 and TRBJ1-2, with 8 nucleotides matching TRBD1. The CDR3 is 17 residues long. Trimming cost V 3 bases and J 0 bases; bases outside gene matches: 9. Per the germline V gene, CDR1 is MDHEN and CDR2 is SYDVKM. The CDR3 sequence: CASSLVGRTGTNYGYTF. CDR3 bases: TGTGCCAGCAGTTTGGTGGGGCGGACAGGGACTAACTATGGCTACACCTTC.

The chain uses TRBV6-5 and TRBJ2-5; 11 bases fit TRBD2. The J call is doubtful: the DNA matches TRBJ2-7 better. The CDR3 covers 15 residues. Per the germline V gene, CDR1 is MNHEY and CDR2 is SVGAGI. Here the CDR3 reads CASSSGTSGTYEQYF. CDR3 DNA sequence: TGTGCCAGCAGTTCTGGGACTAGCGGTACCTACGAGCAGTACTTC.